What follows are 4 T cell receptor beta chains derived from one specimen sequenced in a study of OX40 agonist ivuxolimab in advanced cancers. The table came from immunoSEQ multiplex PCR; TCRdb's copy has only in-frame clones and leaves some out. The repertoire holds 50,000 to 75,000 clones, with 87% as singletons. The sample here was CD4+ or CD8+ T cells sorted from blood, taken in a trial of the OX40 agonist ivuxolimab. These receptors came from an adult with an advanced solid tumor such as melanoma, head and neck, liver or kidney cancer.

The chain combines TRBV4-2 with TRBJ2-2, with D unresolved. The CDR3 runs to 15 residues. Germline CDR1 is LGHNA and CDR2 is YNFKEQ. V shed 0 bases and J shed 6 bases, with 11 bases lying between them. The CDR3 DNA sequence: TGTGCCAGCAGCCAAGATCTCAATGGCGCCGGGGAGCTGTTTTTT. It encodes CASSQDLNGAGELFF.

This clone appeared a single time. CDR3 loop: CASSLSSGSGNEQFF. The CDR3 DNA sequence: TGTGCCAGCAGCTTATCCAGCGGGAGTGGCAATGAGCAGTTCTTC. The chain employs TRBV7-9 and TRBJ2-1; TRBD2 matches 8 bases. The CDR3 is made up of 15 amino acids. The V gene's germline CDR1 is SEHNR and CDR2 FQNEAQ (reference sequence). With 2 bases clipped from V and 6 bases from J, the junction kept 6 bases outside the gene matches.

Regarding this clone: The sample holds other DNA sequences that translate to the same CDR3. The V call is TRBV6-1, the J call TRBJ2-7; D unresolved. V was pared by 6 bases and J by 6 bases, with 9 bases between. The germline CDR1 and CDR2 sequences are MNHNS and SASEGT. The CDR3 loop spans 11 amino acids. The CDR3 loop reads CASSEETEQYF. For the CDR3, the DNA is TGTGCCAGCAGCGAGGAAACCGAGCAGTACTTC.

CDR3 sequence reads: CASSLMREGGETQYF. CDR3 bases: TGTGCCAGCAGCCTAATGCGGGAGGGAGGGGAGACCCAGTACTTC. The V and J genes are TRBV28 and TRBJ2-5; 9 nucleotides agree with TRBD2. Germline loops: CDR1 MDHEN, CDR2 SYDVKM. Trimming cost V 6 bases and J 5 bases; bases outside gene matches: 10. This CDR3 is built from 15 residues.